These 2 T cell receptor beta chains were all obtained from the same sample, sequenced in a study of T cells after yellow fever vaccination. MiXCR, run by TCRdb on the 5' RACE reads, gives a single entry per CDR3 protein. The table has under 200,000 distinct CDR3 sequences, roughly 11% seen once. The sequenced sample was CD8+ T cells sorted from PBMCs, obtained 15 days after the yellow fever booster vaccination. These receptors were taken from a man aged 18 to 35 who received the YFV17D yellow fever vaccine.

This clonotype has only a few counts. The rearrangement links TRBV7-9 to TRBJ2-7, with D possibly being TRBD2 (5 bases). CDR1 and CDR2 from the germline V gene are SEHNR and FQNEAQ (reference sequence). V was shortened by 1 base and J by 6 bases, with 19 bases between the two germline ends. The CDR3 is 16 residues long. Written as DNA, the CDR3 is TGTGCCAGCAGCTTAGTAGGACGGGGTCCTGTGTGCGAGCAGTACTTC. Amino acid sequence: CASSLVGRGPVCEQYF.

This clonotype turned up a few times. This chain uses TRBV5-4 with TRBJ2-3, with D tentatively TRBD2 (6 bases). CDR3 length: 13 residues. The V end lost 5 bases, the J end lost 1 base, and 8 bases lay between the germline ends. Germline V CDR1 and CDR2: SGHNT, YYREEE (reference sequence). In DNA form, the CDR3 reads TGTGCCAGCAGGCGGGACGGCACAGATACGCAGTATTTT. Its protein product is CASRRDGTDTQYF.